This T cell receptor (beta chain) was captured by sequencing in a study of technical replicates of blood from several donors. Repertoires were generated with immunoSEQ multiplex PCR, while TCRdb's copy carries only in-frame clones and drops some. The table includes about 59,000 clones, roughly 95% detected once. CDR1 is GTSNPN and CDR2 is SVGIG in the germline V gene (reference sequence). This CDR3 contains 14 residues. V lost 3 bases, J lost 7 bases, and 8 bases stayed unmatched. This chain joins TRBV30 and TRBJ1-4; 7 positions agree with TRBD1. The sequence was collected from a human donor in good health. Some clones in this sample may be carry-over from other donors' samples. The source material was PBMCs. The CDR3 nucleotides read TGTGCCTGGAGCGCGACAGGGAGCGGTGAAAAACTGTTTTTT. Amino acids: CAWSATGSGEKLFF.